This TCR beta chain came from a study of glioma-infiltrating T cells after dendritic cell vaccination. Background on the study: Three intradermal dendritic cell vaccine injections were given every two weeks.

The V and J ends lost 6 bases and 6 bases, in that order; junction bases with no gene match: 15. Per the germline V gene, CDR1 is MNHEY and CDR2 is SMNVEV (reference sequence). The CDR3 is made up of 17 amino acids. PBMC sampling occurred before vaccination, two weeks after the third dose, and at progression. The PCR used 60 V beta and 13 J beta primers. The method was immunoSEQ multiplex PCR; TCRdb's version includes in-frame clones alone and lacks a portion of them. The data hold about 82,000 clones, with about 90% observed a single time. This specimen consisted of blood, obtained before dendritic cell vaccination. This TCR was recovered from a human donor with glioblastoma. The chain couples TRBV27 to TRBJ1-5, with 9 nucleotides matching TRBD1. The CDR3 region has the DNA TGTGCCAGCAGGGTGACAGGGGGTATGGGGACCAGTCAGCCCCAGCATTTT. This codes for CASRVTGGMGTSQPQHF.